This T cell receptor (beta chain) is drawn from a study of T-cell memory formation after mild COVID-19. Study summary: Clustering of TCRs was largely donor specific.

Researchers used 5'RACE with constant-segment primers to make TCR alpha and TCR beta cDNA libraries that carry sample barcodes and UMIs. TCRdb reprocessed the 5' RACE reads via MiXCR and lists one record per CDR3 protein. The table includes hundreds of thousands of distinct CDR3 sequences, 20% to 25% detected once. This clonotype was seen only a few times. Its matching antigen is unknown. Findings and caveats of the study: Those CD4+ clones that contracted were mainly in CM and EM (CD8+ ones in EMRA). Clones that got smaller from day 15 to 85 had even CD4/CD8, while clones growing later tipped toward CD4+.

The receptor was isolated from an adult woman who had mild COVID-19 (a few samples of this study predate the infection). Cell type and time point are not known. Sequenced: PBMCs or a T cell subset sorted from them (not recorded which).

The CDR3 nucleotides read TGCAGTGCTAGAGAGATAGACGCGTCTAACTATGGCTACACCTTC. This codes for CSAREIDASNYGYTF. The chain couples TRBV20-1 to TRBJ1-2; D unclear. The V gene's germline CDR1 is DFQATT and CDR2 SNEGSKA (reference sequence). This CDR3 is 15 amino acids long. V was cut by 0 bases and J by 0 bases, with 11 bases left in between.